This T cell receptor (beta chain) was captured in a study of T cells in Graves' hyperthyroidism and ophthalmopathy. This clonotype was recorded many times. Germline assignment: CDR1 PRHDT and CDR2 FYEKMQ (reference sequence). The CDR3 totals 14 residues. V lost 5 bases, J lost 5 bases, and 10 bases lay in between. Investigators excluded patients with uncontrolled infection, other autoimmune disease, pregnancy or lactation. There were TCR beta CDR3 regions amplified from RNA transcripts. HTBI primers were the set used in a first-round RT-PCR of the TCR CDR3. One entry per CDR3 protein, called by TCRdb with MiXCR from the multiplex PCR reads. The table has 200,000 to 300,000 distinct CDR3 sequences, roughly 17% seen once.

Sequencing input: blood. J is TRBJ1-6 and V is TRBV13; D not certain. This sequence originates from a woman aged 18-29 years with Graves' ophthalmopathy. The CDR3 region is CASSLRANNSPLHF. CDR3 DNA: TGTGCCAGCAGCCTCCGGGCTAATAATTCACCCCTCCACTTT. Complete variable domain (other parts from reference TRBV13 and TRBJ1-6): AAGVIQSPRHLIKEKRETATLKCYPIPRHDTVYWYQQGPGQDPQFLISFYEKMQSDKGSIPDRFSAQQFSDYHSELNMSSLELGDSALYFCASSLRANNSPLHFGNGTRLTVT.